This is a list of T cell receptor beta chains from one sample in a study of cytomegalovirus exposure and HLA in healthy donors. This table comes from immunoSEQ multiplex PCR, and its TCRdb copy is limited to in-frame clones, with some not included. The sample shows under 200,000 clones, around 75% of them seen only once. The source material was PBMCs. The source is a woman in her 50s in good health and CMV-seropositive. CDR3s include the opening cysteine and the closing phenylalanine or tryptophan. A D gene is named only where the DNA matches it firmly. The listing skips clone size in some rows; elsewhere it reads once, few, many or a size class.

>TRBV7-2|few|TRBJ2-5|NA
CASSLGLAQETQYF
TGTGCCAGCAGCTTAGGTCTAGCTCAAGAGACCCAGTACTTC
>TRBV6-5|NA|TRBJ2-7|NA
CASSYKLSYEQYF
TGTGCCAGCAGTTACAAGCTCTCCTACGAGCAGTACTTC
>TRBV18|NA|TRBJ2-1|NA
CASSLHRDIAYNEQFF
TGTGCCAGCTCATTACACCGGGACATAGCCTACAATGAGCAGTTCTTC
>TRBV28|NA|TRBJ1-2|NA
CASNTDYGYTF
TGTGCCAGCAACACAGACTATGGCTACACCTTC
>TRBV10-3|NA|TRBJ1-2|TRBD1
CAIKPGQGDYGYTF
TGTGCCATCAAACCAGGACAGGGCGACTATGGCTACACCTTC
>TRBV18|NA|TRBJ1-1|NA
CASSIGPVNTEAFF
TGTGCCAGCTCCATTGGGCCGGTGAACACTGAAGCTTTCTTT
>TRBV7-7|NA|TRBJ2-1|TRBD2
CASSVGGGTSEQFF
TGTGCCAGCAGCGTAGGGGGGGGGACTAGTGAGCAGTTCTTC
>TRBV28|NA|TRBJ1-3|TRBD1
CASSLPSDRGSGNTIYF
TGTGCCAGCAGTTTACCGTCAGACAGGGGCTCTGGAAACACCATATATTTT
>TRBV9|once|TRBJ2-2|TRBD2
CASGYSSGGTGELFF
TGTGCCAGCGGCTACTCTAGCGGGGGCACCGGGGAGCTGTTTTTT
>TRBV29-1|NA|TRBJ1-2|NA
CSFRTNYGYTF
TGCAGCTTCAGGACTAACTATGGCTACACCTTC
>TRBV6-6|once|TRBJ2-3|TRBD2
CASSYSKSGGTDTQYF
TGTGCCAGCAGTTACTCGAAATCGGGAGGAACAGATACGCAGTATTTT
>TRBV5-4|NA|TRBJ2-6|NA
CASSNLGTKVAGANVLTF
TGTGCCAGCAGCAACCTAGGGACAAAGGTAGCTGGGGCCAACGTCCTGACTTTC
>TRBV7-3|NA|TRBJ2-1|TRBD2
CASGPSGGAGEQFF
TGTGCCAGCGGACCTAGCGGGGGGGCTGGGGAGCAGTTCTTC
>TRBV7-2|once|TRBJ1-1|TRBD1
CASSSATDRRGNTEAFF
TGTGCCAGCAGCTCCGCCACGGACAGGCGGGGGAACACTGAAGCTTTCTTT
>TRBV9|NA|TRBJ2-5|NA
CASSPHGEYQETQYF
TGTGCCAGCAGCCCTCATGGGGAGTACCAAGAGACCCAGTACTTC
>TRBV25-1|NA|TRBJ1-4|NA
CASSEGSSYQGEKLFF
TGTGCCAGCAGTGAAGGCAGCTCATATCAGGGGGAAAAACTGTTTTTT
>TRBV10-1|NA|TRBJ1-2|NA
CASSPDRHYGYTF
TGCGCCAGCAGCCCCGACAGACACTATGGCTACACCTTC
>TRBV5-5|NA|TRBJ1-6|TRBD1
CASSFRDRTNSPLHF
TGTGCCAGCAGCTTCCGGGACAGGACAAATTCACCCCTCCACTTT
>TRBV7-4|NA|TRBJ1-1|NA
CASIARDKPGNTEAFF
TGTGCCAGCATCGCAAGGGACAAGCCGGGGAACACTGAAGCTTTCTTT
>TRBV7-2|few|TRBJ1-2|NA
CASSLEAGGYGYTF
TGTGCCAGCAGCTTAGAGGCGGGAGGCTATGGCTACACCTTC
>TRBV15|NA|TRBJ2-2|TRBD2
CATSRELAGAASNTGELFF
TGTGCCACCAGCAGAGAGTTAGCGGGGGCCGCGTCGAACACCGGGGAGCTGTTTTTT
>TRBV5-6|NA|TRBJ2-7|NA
CASTLISADRGLYF
TGTGCCAGCACACTCATCTCCGCGGATCGGGGACTCTACTTC
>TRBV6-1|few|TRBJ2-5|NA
CASSDSGLDQTQYF
TGTGCCAGCAGTGATTCCGGACTCGACCAGACCCAGTACTTC
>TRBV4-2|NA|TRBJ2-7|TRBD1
CASSHTRPGQRYSEQYF
TGTGCCAGCAGCCATACCCGGCCGGGACAGAGGTATTCCGAGCAGTACTTC
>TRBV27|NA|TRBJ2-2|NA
CASSLVGATGELFF
TGTGCCAGCAGTTTAGTGGGGGCCACCGGGGAGCTGTTTTTT
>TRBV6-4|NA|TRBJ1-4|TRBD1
CASRNRGSNEKLFF
TGTGCCAGCAGGAACAGGGGGTCTAATGAAAAACTGTTTTTT
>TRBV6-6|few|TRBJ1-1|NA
CASHTGRGGTEAFF
TGTGCCAGCCATACGGGGCGGGGAGGCACTGAAGCTTTCTTT
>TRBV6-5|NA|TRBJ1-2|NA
CASSYLGSYGYTF
TGTGCCAGCAGTTACTTGGGCAGCTATGGCTACACCTTC
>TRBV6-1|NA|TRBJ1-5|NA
CAGSGFNQPQHF
TGTGCCGGATCCGGGTTCAATCAGCCCCAGCATTTT